The entry that follows covers one T cell receptor beta chain sequence. The antigen is not known. The sample comes from a study of shared clonotypes between healthy human individuals. Adults of Caucasian background living in Nashville, Tennessee made up all donors. The method was immunoSEQ multiplex PCR; TCRdb's version includes in-frame clones alone and lacks a portion of them. The repertoire holds about 180,000 clones, with approximately 95% as singletons. The germline gives CDR1 SGHVS, CDR2 FQNEAQ. CDR3 size: 19 residues. V lost 0 bases to trimming and J lost 4 bases; unmatched junction nucleotides: 9. Overall study findings and caveats: Tissues were not sampled, only blood, and their repertoires likely differ. Relative to clonotypes present in all four donors, those not shared had lower generation probabilities. Naive CD4 clonotype sharing across several donors was about 5%.

The sequence came from a woman in her 30s in good health. The rearrangement links TRBV7-8 to TRBJ2-3; TRBD2 matches at 14 bases. Sequenced: naive CD4+ T cells sorted from blood. Subset indicated: CD45RA+ positively selected. The DNA for the CDR3 is TGTGCCAGCAGCTTAGCTCTCACCGGGACTAGCGGGAGTGCAGATACGCAGTATTTT. Translating gives CASSLALTGTSGSADTQYF.